These 9 T cell receptor beta chains originate from one sample sequenced in a study of radiation and T cells in renal cell carcinoma. Time point noted: blood 2 weeks post-SBRT. Treatment given: 15 Gy SBRT to primary tumor, nephrectomy 4 weeks later. The protocol was immunoSEQ multiplex PCR, while the TCRdb copy is restricted to in-frame clones and leaves out a portion. This table has roughly 130,000 clones, approximately 90% appearing once. Sequenced here: blood, sampled from a patient whose treatment included radiotherapy and nephrectomy. The source of these receptors is a woman in her seventies with renal cell carcinoma.

The J gene is TRBJ2-1, the V gene TRBV19; TRBD2 matches at 12 bases. The junction had 8 bases not matched to a gene; V was cut back by 6 bases and J by 8 bases. This CDR3 spans 15 amino acids. Germline CDR1 is LNHDA and CDR2 is SQIVND (reference sequence). The CDR3 reads CASRKGLAGGDEQFF. The CDR3 nucleotides are TGTGCCAGTAGGAAGGGACTAGCGGGTGGCGATGAGCAGTTCTTC.

The chain employs TRBV6-1 and TRBJ2-5; TRBD1 or TRBD2 may be the D gene (5 bases each). Germline-derived CDR1 and CDR2 are MNHNS and SASEGT. The CDR3 consists of 13 residues. Trimming took 6 bases from V and 7 from J, leaving 15 bases between them. CDR3 protein: CASSGAPDGTQYF. The CDR3, as DNA: TGTGCCAGCAGCGGGGCTCCCGACGGGACCCAGTACTTC.

The chain recombines TRBV28 with TRBJ1-5; unclear D gene. Germline-derived CDR1 and CDR2 are MDHEN and SYDVKM. V lost 1 base to trimming and J lost 7 bases, with 8 bases between them. This CDR3 spans 13 amino acids. CDR3 DNA sequence: TGTGCCAGCAGTTTATACGGGGAGCAGCCCCAGCATTTT. This encodes CASSLYGEQPQHF.

The chain joins TRBV5-5 to TRBJ2-1, with 11 nucleotides matching TRBD2. V was pared by 1 base and J by 4 bases, with 13 bases of the junction left unmatched. The CDR3 runs to 19 residues. Germline loops: CDR1 SGHKS, CDR2 YYEKEE (reference sequence). CDR3 bases: TGTGCCAGCAGCTTGAGTGCTAGCGGGGGGCCCTTACGGTACAATGAGCAGTTCTTC. This sequence encodes CASSLSASGGPLRYNEQFF.

This chain connects TRBV28 to TRBJ1-5; 8 bases match TRBD1. The ends lost 5 bases at V and 4 bases at J; junction bases unmatched: 4. Germline V gene data show CDR1 as MDHEN and CDR2 as SYDVKM. This CDR3 has 14 residues. As DNA, the CDR3 is TGTGCCAGCAGTCCAGGACAGGGAAATCAGCCCCAGCATTTT. This encodes CASSPGQGNQPQHF.

The V gene is TRBV7-9, the J gene TRBJ1-5; possibly TRBD1 for D (5 bases). The V gene lost 3 bases and the J gene lost 4 bases, with 10 bases spanning the gap. The CDR3 extends over 14 amino acids. Germline V gene sequence: CDR1 SEHNR, CDR2 FQNEAQ (reference sequence). The CDR3 reads CASSFGTENQPQHF. The CDR3 bases are TGTGCCAGCAGCTTCGGGACCGAGAATCAGCCCCAGCATTTT.

The gene calls are TRBV20-1 and TRBJ2-7; tentatively, D is TRBD1 (6 bases). Trimming removed 6 bases from V and 6 bases from J, with 9 bases in between. Per germline, CDR1 DFQATT and CDR2 SNEGSKA (reference sequence). CDR3 size: 10 residues. The CDR3 reads CSATTGEQYF. The CDR3 DNA sequence: TGCAGTGCGACGACAGGCGAGCAGTACTTC.

The chain carries TRBV30 and TRBJ2-5; 7 nucleotides line up with TRBD2. The CDR3 consists of 13 residues. Germline assignment: CDR1 GTSNPN and CDR2 SVGIG (reference sequence). Trimming cost V 4 bases and J 5 bases; bases outside gene matches: 7. CDR3: CAWTGGSRETQYF. The CDR3 nucleotides read TGTGCCTGGACGGGGGGATCTAGGGAGACCCAGTACTTC.

This chain connects TRBV18 to TRBJ1-4; D may be TRBD1 (5 bases). V was clipped by 6 bases and J by 8 bases, with 13 bases between them. Germline V CDR1 and CDR2: KGHSH, LQKENI. The CDR3 has 13 residues. CDR3 sequence reads: CASSPGTPEKLFF. The CDR3 region has the DNA TGTGCCAGCTCGCCTGGGACTCCGGAAAAACTGTTTTTT.